This record covers a single T cell receptor beta chain. Synthesis of TCR cDNA relied on 5'RACE template switching, which attached a universal primer site and UMIs. TCRdb redid the calling of the 5' RACE reads with MiXCR, one entry per CDR3 protein. Of fewer than 650,000 distinct CDR3 sequences in the sample, about a fifth were seen once. The sample belongs to a study of T cells after yellow fever vaccination. The CDR3 is 14 amino acids. The junction had 5 bases not matched to a gene; V was cut back by 0 bases and J by 10 bases. Per the germline V gene, CDR1 is MNHEY and CDR2 is SVGAGI. The sample in question was PBMCs, obtained less than 25 days after the first yellow fever vaccination. This clonotype was sampled from a man in his late teens or twenties who received the YFV17D yellow fever vaccine. The chain couples TRBV6-5 to TRBJ2-1; 8 nucleotides align to TRBD2. In nucleotides, the CDR3 is TGTGCCAGCAGTTACTCAGGACTAGCCGGGGAGCAGTTCTTC. As protein: CASSYSGLAGEQFF.